This T cell receptor (beta chain) was identified during a study of response to subunit inactivated influenza vaccine. General observations from the study: A suggestion made by the authors is that each seasonal influenza vaccination recruits few new T cells.

TCRdb used MiXCR to reprocess the RT-PCR reads, holding one entry per CDR3 protein. The data hold fewer than 800,000 distinct CDR3 sequences, with around 16% observed a single time. This clonotype was observed a handful of times. Its specificity is not known. Trimming removed 7 bases from V and 8 bases from J, with 21 bases in between. This CDR3 contains 15 residues. Germline V gene data show CDR1 as MNHEY and CDR2 as SVGEGT. The starting material was PBMCs from blood, obtained 11 to 12 days after vaccination. The origin of this receptor is a man aged 50-60 years who received an inactivated influenza vaccine. V and J are TRBV6-2 or TRBV6-3 and TRBJ2-1, with D perhaps assigned TRBD1 or TRBD2 (5 bases each). CDR3 in DNA: TGTGCCAGCACCCCGGGGCCCTCCACAATGTATGAGCAGTTCTTC. As protein: CASTPGPSTMYEQFF.